What follows is one T cell receptor (beta chain) and its context. This clonotype was seen more than once but under ten times. This receptor's antigen is unknown. Base-call qualities are not available, and no considerably larger clone is one nucleotide away. The treatment or condition label corresponds to: live attenuated yellow fever vaccine strain. A standard Ficoll-Paque protocol was used to isolate PBMCs from peripheral blood. Dynabeads CD4 and CD8 positive selection kits were used to isolate CD4 and CD8 T-cell fractions. TriZol was used to extract RNA from bulk PBMCs, from CD4 and CD8 fractions, and from dextramer-positive and dextramer-negative fractions. The sample is drawn from a study of T cells after yellow fever vaccination (dated by TCRdb to the late 2010s). Broadly, across the study: Libraries from fractions with low cell numbers were prepared with the SMART-Seq v4 Ultra Low Input RNA kit. To follow T-cell clones before and after both primary and booster YFV17D yellow fever vaccination, bulk TCR alpha and beta repertoires underwent longitudinal sequencing. Two healthy male donors made up the cohort, one aged 18 to 29 years and the other aged 30 to 40 years. Blood was collected at multiple timepoints before and after primary and secondary immunization, and bulk PBMC replicates and cell subsets were isolated.

The sequencer listed for this sample is Illumina NovaSeq 6000. Synthesis of TCR cDNA relied on 5'RACE template switching, a step that introduced a universal primer site along with unique molecular identifiers. cDNA synthesis was primed from both the TCR alpha and TCR beta constant segments. Library amplification involved two PCR steps, and the second step added sample barcodes and sequencing adapters. Sequencing of libraries was performed on Illumina HiSeq 2500 (2x100 bp) or NovaSeq (2x150 bp). As for how the authors treated the data: MIGEC handled demultiplexing of reads and collapsing into UMI consensus sequences, while MiXCR performed V(D)J alignment. Vaccine-responding clonotypes were identified with edgeR using replicate PBMC samples, with FDR below 0.01 and a log2 fold change above 5 up to day 15 being required. Bulk clonotypes were assigned CD4 or CD8 identity according to which sequenced CD4 or CD8 repertoire held them at higher abundance. In-frame beta chains were kept once TCRdb had trimmed the public reads at Q25 with fastp and called clones with MiXCR. Rows merge per CDR3 protein into single entries with the most common DNA and genes. These V and J calls derive from TCRdb rather than the authors' analysis. The sample table holds under 250,000 distinct CDR3 sequences, of which around 3.1% were seen once. Clones ranked in the top ten supply 2.5% to 3.5% of the sample.

The CDR3 sequence holds 14 residues, the cysteine and phenylalanine included. The sequence is cut down to CDR3 DNA, 42 bases in frame from base 1. The germline V gene encodes CDR1 MGHRA and CDR2 YSYEKL. After removal of 8 bases from V and 9 bases from J, the junction retains 12 bases not matched to a gene. Here is what the overall study found, with its caveats: Compared with the primary T-cell response, the secondary T-cell response was weaker but faster, peaking on day 5 rather than day 15. After the booster, most clones that had expanded after primary vaccination were detected again (around 95% of CD4 and around 88% of CD8), suggesting broad maintenance of memory. Because only a couple of donors were included in the study, the extent to which the findings can be generalized is limited. A small fraction of clonotypes appeared in both the CD4 and CD8 compartments, likely as a result of convergent recombination. Computational filtering was needed because FACS-sorted repertoires could contain abundant contaminating clonotypes from the bulk population.

The TCR comes from a man between 18 and 29 years old who received the YFV17D yellow fever vaccine. The rearrangement joined TRBV4-1 to TRBJ2-1; 8 middle bases align to TRBD2. The source was CD4+ T cells sorted from PBMCs, collected 10 days after the yellow fever booster vaccination. The nucleotides are TGCGCCAGCCATTGGGGACTAGGAACGGGTGAGCAGTTCTTC. The translation is CASHWGLGTGEQFF.